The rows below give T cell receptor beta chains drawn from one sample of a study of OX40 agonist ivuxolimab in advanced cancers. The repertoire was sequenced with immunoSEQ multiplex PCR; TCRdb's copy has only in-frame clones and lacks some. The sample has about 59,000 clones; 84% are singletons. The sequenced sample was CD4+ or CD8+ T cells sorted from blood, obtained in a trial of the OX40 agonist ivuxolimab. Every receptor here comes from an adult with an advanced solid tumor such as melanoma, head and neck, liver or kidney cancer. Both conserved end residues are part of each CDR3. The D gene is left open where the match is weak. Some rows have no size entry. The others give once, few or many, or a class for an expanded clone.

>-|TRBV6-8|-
CASSLRARREKLFF
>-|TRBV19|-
CASTLGMVGGNTIYF
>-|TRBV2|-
CASRTQGPTVEGYTF
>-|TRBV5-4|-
CASSLGGAGANVLTF
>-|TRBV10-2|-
CASTPGPNTEAFF
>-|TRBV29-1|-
CSVARGNTDTQYF
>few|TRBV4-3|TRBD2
CASSRGLAGGENEQFF
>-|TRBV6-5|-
CASSYSGFYTDTQYF
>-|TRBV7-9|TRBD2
CASSFSGGGAQYF
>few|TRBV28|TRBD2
CASTLGLAGATDTQYF
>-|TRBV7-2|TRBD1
CASSAPGTGGNSPLHF
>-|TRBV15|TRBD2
CATSRGRGGGANVLTF
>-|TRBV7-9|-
CASSLYIDQPQHF
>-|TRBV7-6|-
CASSLSGSGANVLTF
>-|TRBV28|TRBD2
CASKHPAGSGTDTQYF
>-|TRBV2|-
CASRGTGELFF
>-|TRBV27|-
CASSLAPSGRTEAFF
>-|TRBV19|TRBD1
CASMATGGTDLGYTF
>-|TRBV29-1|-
CSVPSGGGRNNEQFF
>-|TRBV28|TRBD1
CASLPSGTGYGYTF
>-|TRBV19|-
CASSSVLLTDTQYF
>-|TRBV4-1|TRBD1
CASSQYRGTEAFF
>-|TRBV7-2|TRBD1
CASSGQAGQGDGQYF
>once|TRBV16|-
CASSRDILGDEQYF
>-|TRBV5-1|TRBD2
CASSALGSGRETDTQYF
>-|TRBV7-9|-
CASSLASGVNTEAFF
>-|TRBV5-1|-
CASSMIEGSTDTQYF
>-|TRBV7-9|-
CASSSPPWTVSYEQYF
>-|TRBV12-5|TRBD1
CASGNPRGRTRGELFF
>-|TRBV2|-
CASSGQDTQYF
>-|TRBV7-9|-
CASSLRPIGGRNQPQHF
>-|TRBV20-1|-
CSASNREEQYF
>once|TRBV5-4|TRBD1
CASSSGTGGADTQYF
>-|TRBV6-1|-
CASSSSRGYEQYF
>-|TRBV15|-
CATDSGGGGLEETQYF
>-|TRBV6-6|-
CASSLRVSYNEQFF